The 15 T cell receptor beta chains given below trace back to one sample, sequenced in a study of vaccination effects on CD4 cells after COVID-19. Before sequencing took place, the ViraFEST assay used viral peptide pools to expand antigen-specific CD4+ T cells. Researchers isolated CD4+ T cells once 9 to 11 days of culture had elapsed. Each participant was administered two doses of either the BNT162b2 or the mRNA-1273 vaccine. Sequenced by immunoSEQ multiplex PCR; TCRdb stores in-frame clones only, minus some. The table shows 15,000 or so clones, with approximately 80% occurring only once. These receptors have no known antigen. The starting material was CD4+ T cells from PBMCs cultured with HCoV-NL63 spike peptides, obtained after COVID-19 vaccination. The receptors here all came from a human donor who received a COVID-19 vaccine.

The V call is TRBV3-1 (or the pseudogene TRBV3-2), the J call TRBJ2-1; D is possibly TRBD2 (6 bases). Germline CDR1 reads LGHDT; CDR2 reads YNNKEL (reference sequence). This CDR3 is built from 13 residues. V was shortened by 4 bases and J by 15 bases, with 19 bases between the two germline ends. The CDR3 protein is CASSLSGGAKWFF. The CDR3 region has the DNA TGTGCCAGCAGCCTTAGCGGAGGTGCCAAATGGTTCTTC.

J is TRBJ1-5 and V is TRBV19; TRBD1 might be the D (6 bases). The CDR3 is 19 amino acids. Looked up from germline, CDR1 is LNHDA and CDR2 is SQIVND (reference sequence). With 5 bases removed from V and 4 bases from J, the gap between germline ends came to 27 bases. CDR3 nucleotide sequence: TGTGCCAGTAGTCACCCTACCGGATTTCAGGGGCAAGTGAATCAGCCCCAGCATTTT. The encoded protein is CASSHPTGFQGQVNQPQHF.

The chain has TRBV2 and TRBJ2-1; D possibly matches TRBD1 or TRBD2 (5 bases each). Trimming shortened V by 9 bases and J by 8 bases, and 23 bases separated the two germline ends. The CDR3 totals 15 residues. Germline V gives CDR1 SNHLY, CDR2 FYNNEI. CDR3 residues: CASGGWGVGLDEQFF. CDR3 in DNA: TGTGCCAGTGGGGGTTGGGGTGTTGGTTTGGATGAGCAGTTCTTC.

The CDR3 region has the DNA TGTGCCAGCAGTTACGCCGGAAAGAGCTCCTACGAGCAGTACTTC. It is translated as CASSYAGKSSYEQYF. This rearrangement joins TRBV25-1 to TRBJ2-7; D gene ambiguous. The CDR3 spans 15 residues. Trimming removed 5 bases from V and 0 bases from J, with 14 bases in between. CDR1 is MGHDK, CDR2 SYGVNS, per germline.

The chain employs TRBV6-5 and TRBJ1-2, with D perhaps matching TRBD1 (5 bases). V was trimmed by 6 bases and J by 4 bases, leaving 15 bases between them. CDR3 size: 14 residues. Germline loops: CDR1 MNHEY, CDR2 SVGAGI. The CDR3 sequence: CASRGTTATYGYTF. Here the CDR3 DNA reads TGTGCCAGCAGGGGAACGACAGCAACCTATGGCTACACCTTC.

This clone has just a few counts. The rearrangement links TRBV7-9 to TRBJ1-2, with TRBD1 identical over 12 bases. This CDR3 region has 16 residues. Germline V gives CDR1 SEHNR, CDR2 FQNEAQ (reference sequence). The V and J ends lost 5 bases and 2 bases, in that order; junction bases with no gene match: 6. The CDR3 bases are TGTGCCAGCAGCACGGGACAGGGGGCCGGGAACTATGGCTACACCTTC. Translated, it gives CASSTGQGAGNYGYTF. Filled out from reference TRBV7-9 and TRBJ1-2, the complete variable domain reads DTGVSQNPRHKITKRGQNVTFRCDPISEHNRLYWYRQTLGQGPEFLTYFQNEAQLEKSRLLSDRFSAERPKGSFSTLEIQRTEQGDSAMYLCASSTGQGAGNYGYTFGSGTRLTVV.

This chain connects TRBV5-8 to TRBJ2-7, with no clear D. The V gene's germline CDR1 is SGHTS and CDR2 YDEGEE. Trimming shortened V by 0 bases and J by 1 base, and 8 bases separated the two germline ends. The CDR3 is made up of 14 amino acids. The CDR3 DNA sequence: TGTGCCAGCAGCTTGGGCGGCAGTTCCTACGAGCAGTACTTC. It yields the protein CASSLGGSSYEQYF.

The chain has TRBV5-1 and TRBJ1-2, with TRBD1 as a possible D gene (5 bases). In germline, CDR1 is SGHRS, CDR2 YFSETQ. Trimming took off 0 bases at V and 8 bases at J, with 11 bases between the two ends. The CDR3 loop spans 13 amino acids. Written as DNA, the CDR3 is TGCGCCAGCAGCTTGGGTCAGGGTGAGGGCTACACCTTC. Translation gives CASSLGQGEGYTF.

The rearrangement links TRBV5-1 to TRBJ2-5, with 8 nucleotides matching TRBD1. CDR3 length: 17 residues. V was clipped by 0 bases and J by 4 bases; unmatched bases: 11. Germline loops: CDR1 SGHRS, CDR2 YFSETQ. The CDR3 nucleotides are TGCGCCAGCAGCTTGGCCGTCATGGCCAGGGGGCTAGAGACCCAGTACTTC. Translated, it gives CASSLAVMARGLETQYF. Supplemented by reference TRBV5-1 and TRBJ2-5, the full variable domain reads KAGVTQTPRYLIKTRGQQVTLSCSPISGHRSVSWYQQTPGQGLQFLFEYFSETQRNKGNFPGRFSGRQFSNSRSEMNVSTLELGDSALYLCASSLAVMARGLETQYFGPGTRLLVL.

V and J are TRBV7-2 and TRBJ2-1; a possible D gene is TRBD2 (5 bases). V dropped 5 bases and J dropped 0 bases, with 14 bases sitting between them. CDR1 SGHTA and CDR2 FQGNSA come from the germline V gene. This CDR3 spans 16 amino acids. The CDR3 nucleotides are TGTGCCAGCAGCCGGAACGGGATAAGCTCCTACAATGAGCAGTTCTTC. Protein: CASSRNGISSYNEQFF.

This rearrangement joins TRBV5-1 to TRBJ1-2; 7 nucleotides match TRBD1. In germline, CDR1 is SGHRS, CDR2 YFSETQ. J lost 2 bases, V lost 2 bases, and 3 bases had no gene match. The CDR3 extends over 14 amino acids. DNA for the CDR3: TGCGCCAGCAGCTTAACAGGGGTGAACTATGGCTACACCTTC. Protein product: CASSLTGVNYGYTF.

This clone has a handful of counts. This sequence joins TRBV10-3 and TRBJ1-5; D is unclear. Germline assignment: CDR1 ENHRY and CDR2 SYGVKD. The CDR3 has 14 residues. With 2 bases removed from V and 2 bases from J, the gap between germline ends came to 7 bases. CDR3 region: CAISELGGNQPQHF. The CDR3 nucleotides are TGTGCCATCAGTGAGCTCGGGGGCAATCAGCCCCAGCATTTT.

J is TRBJ2-5 and V is TRBV11-2, with 12 bases lining up with TRBD1. After removal of 1 base from V and 3 bases from J, the junction contained 6 bases not matched to a gene. This CDR3 spans 17 amino acids. Per the germline V gene, CDR1 is SGHAT and CDR2 is FQNNGV. The CDR3 nucleotides are TGTGCCAGCAGCTTAGTCCGGGACAGGGGGCCGAAAGAGACCCAGTACTTC. As protein: CASSLVRDRGPKETQYF.

The chain links TRBV19 to TRBJ2-2; 7 nucleotides agree with TRBD1. Germline CDR1 is LNHDA and CDR2 is SQIVND (reference sequence). The CDR3 spans 15 residues. Trimming took 4 bases from V and 5 from J; bases not matched to a gene: 7. CDR3 coding DNA: TGTGCCAGTAGTACCACAGGGGTCCGGACCGGGGAGCTGTTTTTT. It translates to CASSTTGVRTGELFF. The full variable domain, completed using reference TRBV19 and TRBJ2-2, is DGGITQSPKYLFRKEGQNVTLSCEQNLNHDAMYWYRQDPGQGLRLIYYSQIVNDFQKGDIAEGYSVSREKKESFPLTVTSAQKNPTAFYLCASSTTGVRTGELFFGEGSRLTVL.

The rearrangement joins TRBV25-1 to TRBJ1-6; 8 bases agree with TRBD1. The V segment lost 4 bases and the J segment 7 bases; nucleotides outside the gene matches: 6. This CDR3 is built from 15 residues. The germline V gene has CDR1 MGHDK and CDR2 SYGVNS. CDR3 DNA: TGTGCCAGCAGTGGACAAACAGGGGGAAATTCACCCCTCCACTTT. Translation: CASSGQTGGNSPLHF.